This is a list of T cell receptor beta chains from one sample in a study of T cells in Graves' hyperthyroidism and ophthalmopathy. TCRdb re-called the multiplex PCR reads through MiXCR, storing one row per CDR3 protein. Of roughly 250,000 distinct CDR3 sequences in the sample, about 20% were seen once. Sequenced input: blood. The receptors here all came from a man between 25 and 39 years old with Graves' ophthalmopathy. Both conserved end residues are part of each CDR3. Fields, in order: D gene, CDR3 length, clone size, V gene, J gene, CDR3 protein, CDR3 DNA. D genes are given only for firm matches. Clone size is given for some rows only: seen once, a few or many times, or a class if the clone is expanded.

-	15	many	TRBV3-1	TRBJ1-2	CASSQEGLLFFGYTF	TGTGCCAGCAGCCAAGAGGGCCTGTTGTTCTTTGGCTACACCTTC
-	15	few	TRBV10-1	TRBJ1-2	CASSGKGPKRNGYTF	TGCGCCAGCAGTGGGAAGGGTCCAAAGAGGAATGGCTACACCTTC
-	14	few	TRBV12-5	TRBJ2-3	CASGLVLVDDTQYF	TGTGCTAGTGGTTTGGTCTTGGTCGATGATACGCAGTATTTT
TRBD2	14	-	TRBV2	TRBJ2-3	CASRKRGGTDTQYF	TGTGCCAGCCGAAAGCGGGGGGGCACAGATACGCAGTATTTT
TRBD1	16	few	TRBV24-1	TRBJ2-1	CATSDGPGQGYNEQFF	TGTGCCACCAGTGATGGACCGGGACAGGGCTACAATGAGCAGTTCTTC
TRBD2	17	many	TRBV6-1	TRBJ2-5	CASSHGSGRAGGETQYF	TGTGCCAGCAGTCACGGTAGCGGGAGGGCCGGGGGGGAGACCCAGTACTTC
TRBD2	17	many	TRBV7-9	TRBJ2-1	CASSAKGTSGTYNEQFF	TGTGCCAGCAGCGCAAAAGGGACTAGCGGGACTTACAATGAGCAGTTCTTC
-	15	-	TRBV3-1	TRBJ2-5	CASSPGRADQETQYF	TGTGCCAGCAGTCCCGGTCGGGCAGATCAAGAGACCCAGTACTTC
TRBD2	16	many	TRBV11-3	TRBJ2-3	CASSIGTSERTDTQYF	TGTGCCAGCAGCATCGGGACTAGCGAACGCACAGATACGCAGTATTTT
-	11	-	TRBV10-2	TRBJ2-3	CASSAGDTQYF	TGCGCCAGCAGCGCGGGAGATACGCAGTATTTT
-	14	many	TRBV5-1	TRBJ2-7	CASSLRQGIGEQYF	TGCGCCAGCAGCTTGCGTCAGGGTATTGGCGAGCAGTACTTC
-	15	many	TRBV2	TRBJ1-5	CASSQERGGNQPQHF	TGTGCCAGCAGCCAAGAACGGGGAGGCAATCAGCCCCAGCATTTT
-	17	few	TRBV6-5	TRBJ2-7	CASSYSKARGSSYEQYF	TGTGCCAGCAGTTACTCGAAGGCCAGGGGTAGCTCCTACGAGCAGTACTTC
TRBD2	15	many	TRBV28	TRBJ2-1	CASGPTSGSRHEQFF	TGTGCCAGCGGCCCGACTAGCGGGAGTCGTCATGAGCAGTTCTTC
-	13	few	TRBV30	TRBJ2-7	CAWSVSSGYEQYF	TGTGCCTGGAGTGTTTCCAGCGGCTACGAGCAGTACTTC
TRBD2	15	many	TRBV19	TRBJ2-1	CASSPGTSGMNEQFF	TGTGCCAGTAGTCCCGGGACTAGCGGGATGAATGAGCAGTTCTTC
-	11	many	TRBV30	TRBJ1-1	CAWSVVAEAFF	TGTGCCTGGAGTGTAGTAGCTGAAGCTTTCTTT
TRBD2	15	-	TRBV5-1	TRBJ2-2	CASSSGLADTGELFF	TGTGCCAGCAGCTCGGGACTAGCCGACACCGGGGAGCTGTTTTTT
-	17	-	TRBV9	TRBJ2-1	CASSVAPYMVSGDEQFF	TGTGCCAGCAGCGTAGCTCCGTACATGGTTTCTGGTGATGAGCAGTTCTTC
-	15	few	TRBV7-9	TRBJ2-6	CASSPTSSGANVLTF	TGTGCCAGCAGCCCTACAAGCTCTGGGGCCAACGTCCTGACTTTC
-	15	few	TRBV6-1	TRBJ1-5	CASSPTGAYNQPQHF	TGTGCCAGCAGCCCGACAGGAGCCTACAATCAGCCCCAGCATTTT
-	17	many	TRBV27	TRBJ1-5	CASSLWGRPGRKQPQHF	TGTGCCAGCAGTTTATGGGGGCGCCCGGGACGTAAGCAGCCCCAGCATTTT
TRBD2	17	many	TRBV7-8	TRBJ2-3	CASSFRASGTPTDTQYF	TGTGCCAGCAGCTTCCGGGCTAGCGGGACCCCCACAGATACGCAGTATTTT
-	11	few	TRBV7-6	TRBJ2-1	CASSKKVEQFF	TGTGCCAGCAGCAAAAAGGTTGAGCAGTTCTTC
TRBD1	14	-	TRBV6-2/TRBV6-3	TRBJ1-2	CASRPSGTAGGYTF	TGTGCCAGCAGACCCTCCGGGACAGCTGGGGGCTACACCTTC
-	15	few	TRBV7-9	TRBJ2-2	CASSSVGSFTGELFF	TGTGCCAGCAGCTCAGTTGGCAGCTTCACCGGGGAGCTGTTTTTT
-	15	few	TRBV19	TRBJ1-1	CASSEEDTLNTEAFF	TGTGCCAGTAGTGAGGAGGACACCCTGAACACTGAAGCTTTCTTT
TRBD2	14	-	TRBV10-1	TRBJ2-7	CASSSGKNAYEQYF	TGCGCCAGCAGTAGCGGGAAGAATGCCTACGAGCAGTACTTC
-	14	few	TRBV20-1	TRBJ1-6	CSARQGIWGSPLHF	TGCAGTGCTAGACAGGGAATCTGGGGGTCACCCCTCCACTTT
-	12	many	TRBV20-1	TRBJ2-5	CSASGSGETQYF	TGCAGTGCTAGTGGTTCTGGAGAGACCCAGTACTTC
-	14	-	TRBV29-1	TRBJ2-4	CSVLPPQGGNIQYF	TGCAGCGTCCTTCCCCCGCAGGGTGGAAACATTCAGTACTTC
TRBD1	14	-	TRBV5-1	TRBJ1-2	CASSLQGGLDGYTF	TGCGCCAGCAGCTTACAGGGGGGGCTGGATGGCTACACCTTC
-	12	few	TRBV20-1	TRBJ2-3	CSAASGLDTQYF	TGCAGTGCTGCTTCAGGGTTAGATACGCAGTATTTT
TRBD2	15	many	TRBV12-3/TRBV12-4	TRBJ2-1	CASSLGAGAYNEQFF	TGTGCCAGCAGTCTGGGTGCGGGAGCCTACAATGAGCAGTTCTTC
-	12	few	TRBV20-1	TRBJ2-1	CSAGNNYNEQFF	TGCAGTGCAGGGAACAACTACAATGAGCAGTTCTTC
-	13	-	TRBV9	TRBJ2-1	CPTREETYNEQFF	TGTCCGACGCGGGAAGAGACCTACAATGAGCAGTTCTTC
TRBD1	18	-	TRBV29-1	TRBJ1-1	CSVYGLITDRALNTEAFF	TGCAGCGTTTATGGCTTAATTACAGACAGGGCTTTGAACACTGAAGCTTTCTTT
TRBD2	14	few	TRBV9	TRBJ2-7	CASSSGTRGYEQYF	TGTGCCAGCAGTTCCGGGACTAGGGGCTACGAGCAGTACTTC
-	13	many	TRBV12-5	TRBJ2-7	CASGLTSWREQYF	TGTGCTAGTGGTTTGACTAGCTGGCGGGAGCAGTACTTC
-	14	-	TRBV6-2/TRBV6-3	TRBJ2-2	CASSQRALTGELFF	TGTGCCAGCAGTCAGCGGGCGCTCACCGGGGAGCTGTTTTTT
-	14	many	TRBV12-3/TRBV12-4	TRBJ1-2	CASSRRDVPYGYTF	TGTGCCAGCAGCCGCCGGGACGTCCCCTATGGCTACACCTTC